The clone carrying this TCR beta chain was counted between two and nine times. This sample was included in a study of blood T cell repertoires in COVID-19. About the study: Collection of acute and convalescent COVID-19 samples took place in the United States, Italy and Spain. PBMCs, B-cell-depleted T cells, or T cells were the source of the cDNA or gDNA that made up the material.

Source study methods: Amplification of reference gene primers provided the estimated nucleated cell counts. Only in-frame clones appear in the TCRdb table, and some are missing; sequencing was by immunoSEQ multiplex PCR. The V and J calls and the clone size are those of that table, but D and trimming were determined from the DNA. The sample carries around 99,000 clones, 79% recorded once. Unmatched junction bases numbered 9, after V lost 5 bases and J lost 5 bases. The CDR3 length is 15 residues. Germline CDR1 and CDR2: SNHLY and FYNNEI. The sequence derives from a woman aged 80 or over with active or convalescent COVID-19. This chain uses TRBV2 with TRBJ2-5; TRBD1 agrees at 9 bases. Sample: peripheral blood. The CDR3 protein is CASSPTGGSRETQYF. Here the CDR3 DNA reads TGTGCCAGCAGTCCGACAGGGGGAAGTAGGGAGACCCAGTACTTC.